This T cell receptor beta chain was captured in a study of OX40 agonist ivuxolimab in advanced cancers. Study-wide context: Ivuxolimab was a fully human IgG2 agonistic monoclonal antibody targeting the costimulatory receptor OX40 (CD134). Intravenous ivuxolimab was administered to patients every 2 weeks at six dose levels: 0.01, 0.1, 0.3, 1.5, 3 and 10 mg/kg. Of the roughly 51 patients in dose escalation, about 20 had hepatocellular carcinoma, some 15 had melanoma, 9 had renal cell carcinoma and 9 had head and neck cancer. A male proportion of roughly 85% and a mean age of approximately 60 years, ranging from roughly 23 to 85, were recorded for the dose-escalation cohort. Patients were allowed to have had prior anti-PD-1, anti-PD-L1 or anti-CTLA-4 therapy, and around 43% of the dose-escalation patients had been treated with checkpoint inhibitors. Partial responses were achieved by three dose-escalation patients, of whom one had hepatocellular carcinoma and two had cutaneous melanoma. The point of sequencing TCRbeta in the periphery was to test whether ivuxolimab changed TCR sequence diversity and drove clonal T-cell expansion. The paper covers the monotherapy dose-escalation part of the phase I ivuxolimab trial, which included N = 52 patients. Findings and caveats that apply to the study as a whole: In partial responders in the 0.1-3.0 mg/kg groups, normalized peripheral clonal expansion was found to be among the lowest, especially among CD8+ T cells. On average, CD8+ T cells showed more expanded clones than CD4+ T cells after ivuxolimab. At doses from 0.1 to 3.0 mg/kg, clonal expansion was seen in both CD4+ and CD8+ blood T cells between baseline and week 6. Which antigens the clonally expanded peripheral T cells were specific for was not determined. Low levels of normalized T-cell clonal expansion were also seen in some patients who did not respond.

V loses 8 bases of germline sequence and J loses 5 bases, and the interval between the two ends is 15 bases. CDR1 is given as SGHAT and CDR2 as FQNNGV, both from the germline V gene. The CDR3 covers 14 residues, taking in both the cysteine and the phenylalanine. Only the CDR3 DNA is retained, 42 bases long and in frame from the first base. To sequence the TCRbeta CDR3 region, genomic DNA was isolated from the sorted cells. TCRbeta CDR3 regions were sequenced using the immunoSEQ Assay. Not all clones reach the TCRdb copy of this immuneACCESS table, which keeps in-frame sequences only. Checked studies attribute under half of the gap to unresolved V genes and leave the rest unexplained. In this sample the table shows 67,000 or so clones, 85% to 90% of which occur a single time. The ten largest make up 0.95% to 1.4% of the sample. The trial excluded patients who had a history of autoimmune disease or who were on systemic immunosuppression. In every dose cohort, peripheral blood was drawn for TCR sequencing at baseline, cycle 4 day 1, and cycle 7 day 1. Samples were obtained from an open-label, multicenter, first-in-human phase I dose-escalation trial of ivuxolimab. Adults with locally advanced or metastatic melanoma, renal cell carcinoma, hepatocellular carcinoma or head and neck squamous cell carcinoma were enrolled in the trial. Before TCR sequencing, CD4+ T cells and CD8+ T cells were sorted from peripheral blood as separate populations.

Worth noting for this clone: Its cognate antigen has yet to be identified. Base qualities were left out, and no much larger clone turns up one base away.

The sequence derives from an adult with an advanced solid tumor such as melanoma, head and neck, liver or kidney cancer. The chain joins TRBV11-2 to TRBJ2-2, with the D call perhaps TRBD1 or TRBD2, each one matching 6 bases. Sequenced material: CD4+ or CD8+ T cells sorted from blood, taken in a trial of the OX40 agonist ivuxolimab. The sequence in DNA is TGTGCCAGCGACGTGGGGGGCTTGACCGGGGAGCTGTTTTTT. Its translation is CASDVGGLTGELFF. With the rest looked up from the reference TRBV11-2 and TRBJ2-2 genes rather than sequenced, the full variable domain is EAGVAQSPRYKIIEKRQSVAFWCNPISGHATLYWYQQILGQGPKLLIQFQNNGVVDDSQLPKDRFSAERLKGVDSTLKIQPAKLEDSAVYLCASDVGGLTGELFFGEGSRLTVL.